Below, 28 T cell receptor beta chains from the same sample are listed, as sequenced in a study of T cells in Graves' hyperthyroidism and ophthalmopathy. TCR beta CDR3 regions were amplified from RNA transcripts. The primer set for the first-round RT-PCR of the TCR CDR3 was HTBI. TCRdb processed the multiplex PCR reads anew with MiXCR; each CDR3 protein has one entry. The repertoire holds about 99,000 distinct CDR3 sequences, about half seen once, with 26% in the top ten. The sample taken for sequencing was blood. These receptors all stem from a middle-aged man with Graves' hyperthyroidism.

A word on this clonotype: A read error may produce the germline difference seen at one junction end. The V and J genes are TRBV7-9 and TRBJ2-5; perhaps D is TRBD1 or TRBD2 (5 bases each). Germline CDR1 reads SEHNR; CDR2 reads FQNEAQ (reference sequence). The CDR3 sequence is 14 residues long. The CDR3 loop reads CASNLSPGSGTQYF. DNA of the CDR3: TGTGCCAGCAACTTAAGCCCAGGGAGTGGGACCCAGTACTTC.

This chain links TRBV7-9 with TRBJ2-1, with D perhaps matching TRBD2 (7 bases). The DNA end is a closer match to TRBJ2-7, so the J assignment may be wrong. This CDR3 contains 16 residues. CDR1 is SEHNR and CDR2 is FQNEAQ in the germline V gene (reference sequence). CDR3 residues: CASSPRGAGSYNEQYF. CDR3 bases: TGTGCCAGCAGCCCCCGGGGGGCAGGCTCCTACAATGAGCAGTACTTC.

This clonotype was detected many times. The chain links TRBV10-3 to TRBJ1-1; 10 bases are shared with TRBD1. V shed 6 bases and J 1 base; nucleotides not matched to a gene: 2. The germline gives CDR1 ENHRY, CDR2 SYGVKD. The CDR3 is 14 amino acids. The CDR3 DNA reads TGTGCCATCAGGACAGGGGGCTGGAACACTGAAGCTTTCTTT. Protein: CAIRTGGWNTEAFF.

The CDR3 region is CASSPQGAIGELFF. In nucleotides, the CDR3 is TGTGCCAGCAGCCCACAGGGGGCGATCGGGGAGCTGTTTTTT. V is TRBV14 and J is TRBJ2-2; 9 positions agree with TRBD1. V lost 4 bases and J lost 7; bases outside the gene matches: 4. Germline values: CDR1 SGHDN, CDR2 FVKESK. The CDR3 totals 14 residues.

This clonotype was recorded a few times. This chain uses TRBV6-5 with TRBJ1-3; D ambiguous. Trimming stripped 2 bases from V and 0 bases from J, with 11 bases between. The CDR3 extends over 16 amino acids. The germline CDR1 and CDR2 sequences are MNHEY and SVGAGI. This CDR3 reads CASSYDGFDSGNTIYF. CDR3 nucleotide sequence: TGTGCCAGCAGTTACGACGGGTTTGACTCTGGAAACACCATATATTTT.

The J gene is TRBJ2-1, the V gene TRBV24-1; the D gene is possibly TRBD2 (5 bases). The V end lost 2 bases, the J end lost 3 bases, and 10 bases lay between the germline ends. The CDR3 runs 15 residues. CDR1 and CDR2 (germline): KGHDR, SFDVKD. The CDR3 DNA is TGTGCCACCAGTGATTCCGGGGAACGCTACAATGAGCAGTTCTTC. Encoded protein: CATSDSGERYNEQFF.

This clonotype was counted many times. The chain employs TRBV6-5 and TRBJ2-5, with 10 bases fitting TRBD1. CDR1 and CDR2 (germline): MNHEY, SVGAGI. Trimming took 4 bases from V and 5 from J; bases not matched to a gene: 7. The CDR3 has 15 residues. The CDR3 nucleotides read TGTGCCAGCAGTTCCCGGGACAGGGGAGTCGAGACCCAGTACTTC. This codes for CASSSRDRGVETQYF.

This clonotype was observed once. This chain uses TRBV7-2 with TRBJ2-3; D possibly corresponds to TRBD2 (6 bases). The CDR3 has 14 amino acids. V was trimmed by 2 bases and J by 9 bases, leaving 15 bases between them. Germline CDR1 is SGHTA and CDR2 is FQGNSA. This CDR3 reads CASSLMGGRGTQYF. CDR3 nucleotide sequence: TGTGCCAGCAGCTTAATGGGGGGACGCGGAACGCAGTATTTT.

This clonotype was seen ten or more times. The chain recombines TRBV20-1 with TRBJ1-2; perhaps TRBD1 as D (6 bases). Trimming left V 6 bases short and J 3 bases short, with 17 bases between. Per the germline V gene, CDR1 is DFQATT and CDR2 is SNEGSKA (reference sequence). The CDR3 loop spans 14 amino acids. The CDR3 sequence is CSARGGGEDYGYTF. As DNA, the CDR3 is TGCAGTGCCCGTGGCGGGGGCGAAGACTATGGCTACACCTTC.

The rearrangement links TRBV2 to TRBJ2-7, with 10 bases lining up with TRBD2. J lost 4 bases, V lost 7 bases, and 16 bases had no gene match. The V gene's germline CDR1 is SNHLY and CDR2 FYNNEI. This CDR3 is built from 17 residues. CDR3 bases: TGTGCCAGCACCCTGAGCGGGGGGGGGTCTGCGATTTACGAGCAGTACTTC. It specifies CASTLSGGGSAIYEQYF.

The J gene is TRBJ1-1, the V gene TRBV2; D unclear. This CDR3 region has 13 residues. V was shortened by 5 bases and J by 1 base, with 8 bases between the two germline ends. Germline V lookup: CDR1 SNHLY, CDR2 FYNNEI. The CDR3 protein is CASSQWRNTEAFF. As DNA, the CDR3 is TGTGCCAGCAGTCAGTGGAGGAACACTGAAGCTTTCTTT. The entire variable domain, with the rest obtained from reference TRBV2 and TRBJ1-1, is as follows: EPEVTQTPSHQVTQMGQEVILRCVPISNHLYFYWYRQILGQKVEFLVSFYNNEISEKSEIFDDQFSVERPDGSNFTLKIRSTKLEDSAMYFCASSQWRNTEAFFGQGTRLTVV.

Details on this clonotype: Germline and junction disagree at one end, which may indicate a read error. The chain combines TRBV20-1 with TRBJ2-3; D assignment may be TRBD1 or TRBD2 (6 bases each). CDR3 size: 17 residues. Germline V lookup: CDR1 DFQATT, CDR2 SNEGSKA (reference sequence). The chain's CDR3 is CSARGEARGGYTDTQYF. In DNA, the CDR3 is TGTAGTGCTAGAGGCGAAGCGAGAGGGGGGTACACAGATACGCAGTATTTT.

This clonotype was detected ten times or more. The chain joins TRBV7-9 to TRBJ1-1; D possibly corresponds to TRBD1 (5 bases). Trimming removed 4 bases from V and 1 base from J, with 13 bases in between. The V gene's germline CDR1 is SEHNR and CDR2 FQNEAQ (reference sequence). The CDR3 contains 15 residues. The CDR3 coding sequence is TGTGCCAGCAGCTCATTATCCGGGACGAACACTGAAGCTTTCTTT. Its protein is CASSSLSGTNTEAFF.

The rearrangement uses TRBV2 and TRBJ1-6; 7 nucleotides agree with TRBD1. After removal of 10 bases from V and 13 bases from J, the junction contained 10 bases not matched to a gene. Germline assignment: CDR1 SNHLY and CDR2 FYNNEI. The CDR3 spans 12 residues. The CDR3 DNA reads as TGTGCCACCATGAGTAGGGGACAGCCCCTCCACTTT. This codes for CATMSRGQPLHF.

In this sample, this clonotype turned up many times. V and J are TRBV4-1 and TRBJ2-1; D is unresolved. CDR3 length: 13 residues. The germline CDR1 and CDR2 sequences are MGHRA and YSYEKL. Trimming took off 1 base at V and 10 bases at J, with 11 bases between the two ends. CDR3 in DNA: TGCGCCAGCAGCCAAGTTAGTTTGGCGGAGCAGTTCTTC. This gives the protein CASSQVSLAEQFF.

The chain carries TRBV7-2 and TRBJ2-3; the D is unclear. The CDR3 runs 13 residues. CDR1 SGHTA and CDR2 FQGNSA come from the germline V gene. V lost 5 bases to trimming and J lost 8 bases, with 14 bases between them. DNA for the CDR3: TGTGCCAGCAGCCCCCCGCAGTCGGGTACGCAGTATTTT. Residues: CASSPPQSGTQYF.

This clonotype was seen at least ten times. The CDR3 protein is CSARDPRLAGAASYEQYF. DNA of the CDR3: TGCAGTGCTAGAGATCCGAGGCTAGCGGGTGCTGCATCCTACGAGCAGTACTTC. This rearrangement joins TRBV20-1 to TRBJ2-7; TRBD2 matches at 8 bases. Germline V gene lookup returns CDR1 DFQATT and CDR2 SNEGSKA (reference sequence). Trimming removed 0 bases from V and 1 base from J; junction bases left unmatched: 14. The CDR3 runs to 18 residues.

This clonotype was detected many times. This sequence joins TRBV20-1 and TRBJ2-1, with TRBD1 matching 7 bases. V shed 5 bases, J shed 2 bases, and the junction held 6 bases outside the gene matches. The CDR3 consists of 14 residues. Per germline, CDR1 DFQATT and CDR2 SNEGSKA (reference sequence). The CDR3 reads CSAARTGTYNEQFF. The DNA of the CDR3 is TGCAGTGCTGCCCGGACAGGAACCTACAATGAGCAGTTCTTC.

This clonotype occurred many times. The chain joins TRBV19 to TRBJ1-1; D unclear. The CDR3 covers 14 residues. The germline CDR1 and CDR2 sequences are LNHDA and SQIVND (reference sequence). V gave up 8 bases and J gave up 6 bases, with 19 bases separating them. DNA of the CDR3: TGTGCCAGTCTTTCACAGCTACCTCCAGCTGAAGCTTTCTTT. Its protein is CASLSQLPPAEAFF.

The J gene is TRBJ2-1, the V gene TRBV29-1; 11 bases line up with TRBD2. The CDR3 sequence is 15 residues long. CDR1 is SQVTM and CDR2 is ANQGSEA in the germline V gene. After removal of 7 bases from V and 7 bases from J, the junction contained 12 bases not matched to a gene. The CDR3 nucleotides read TGCAGCGCCTTGCCCTATGCTAGCGGGAGGAATGAGCAGTTCTTC. This translates into CSALPYASGRNEQFF.

The genes are TRBV7-3 and TRBJ2-1, with 7 bases fitting TRBD2. Germline V gives CDR1 SGHTA, CDR2 FQGTGA. V trimming: 5 bases; J trimming: 0 bases; junction bases outside the gene matches: 10. This CDR3 is 17 amino acids long. CDR3 DNA: TGTGCCAGCAGCCGAGCCCTAGCGGCGAGCTCCTACAATGAGCAGTTCTTC. Its translation: CASSRALAASSYNEQFF. The full variable domain, in which reference TRBV7-3 and TRBJ2-1 provide the parts outside the CDR3, is GAGVSQTPSNKVTEKGKYVELRCDPISGHTALYWYRQSLGQGPEFLIYFQGTGAADDSGLPNDRFFAVRPEGSVSTLKIQRTERGDSAVYLCASSRALAASSYNEQFFGPGTRLTVL.

As for this clonotype: Because the CDR3 is missing its conserved closing phenylalanine or tryptophan, this is likely a read error. It is unclear where the CDR3 begins or ends on the DNA, so no DNA is shown, and the CDR3 is as TCRdb lists it. The chain uses TRBV2 and TRBJ2-3; the D call TRBD2 from the table was never checked on the DNA. Including both end residues, the CDR3 is 8 amino acids long. Per germline, CDR1 SNHLY and CDR2 FYNNEI. CDR3 sequence reads: CASSVGLA.

Concerning this clonotype itself: A read error may be the cause here, since a much bigger clone is one base away. The missing conserved phenylalanine or tryptophan at the end of this CDR3 makes a read error likely. This rearrangement joins TRBV20-1 to TRBJ2-7; D is possibly TRBD2 (6 bases). This CDR3 has 20 amino acids. V dropped 0 bases and J dropped 1 base, with 28 bases sitting between them. Germline CDR1 and CDR2: DFQATT and SNEGSKA (reference sequence). The CDR3 is CSARDRPRFPGTAYSYEQYS. The CDR3 DNA follows: TGCAGTGCTAGAGATAGGCCAAGATTCCCCGGGACTGCCTATTCCTACGAGCAGTACTCC.

As regards this clonotype: The CDR3 carries no conserved terminal phenylalanine or tryptophan, so it likely arises from a read error. The chain recombines TRBV19 with TRBJ2-2; no firm D call. The CDR3 consists of 16 residues. Trimming pared 9 bases from V and 8 bases from J, leaving 25 bases between. In germline, CDR1 is LNHDA, CDR2 SQIVND (reference sequence). The CDR3 nucleotides are TGTGCCAGCCGCCGTCGGCCTTTGCGAGAGACGGGGGAGCTGTTTTTG. Protein product: CASRRRPLRETGELFL.

This clonotype is classed as medium-sized. The chain is built from TRBV7-2 and TRBJ2-1, with 7 bases that match TRBD2. The CDR3 is 15 residues long. V dropped 5 bases and J dropped 9; count of bases not matched to a gene: 13. Germline CDR1 SGHTA, CDR2 FQGNSA. The CDR3 is CASSPGGGEGGEQFF. CDR3 sequence (DNA): TGTGCCAGCAGCCCCGGGGGTGGGGAGGGAGGTGAGCAGTTCTTC.

Ten or more counts support this clonotype. The genes are TRBV20-1 and TRBJ1-1; TRBD1 agrees at 7 bases. The germline V gene has CDR1 DFQATT and CDR2 SNEGSKA (reference sequence). The CDR3 is 15 residues long. V dropped 1 base and J dropped 0; count of bases not matched to a gene: 5. In DNA, the CDR3 is TGCAGTGCTAGAGTCCGGGACAGATTGAACACTGAAGCTTTCTTT. Its protein product is CSARVRDRLNTEAFF.

The chain carries TRBV30 and TRBJ1-5, with a tentative D call TRBD1 (5 bases). From germline, CDR1 is GTSNPN and CDR2 SVGIG (reference sequence). The CDR3 extends over 15 amino acids. Trimming cost V 4 bases and J 2 bases, with 15 bases left between them. In DNA form, the CDR3 reads TGTGCCTGGAAAGGGGACCGGGGTGGCAATCAGCCCCAGCATTTT. Translated: CAWKGDRGGNQPQHF.

The chain employs TRBV25-1 and TRBJ2-2; D might be TRBD2 (7 bases). V shed 8 bases and J shed 1 base, with 17 bases lying between them. The CDR3 runs to 16 residues. The germline gives CDR1 MGHDK, CDR2 SYGVNS. For the CDR3, the DNA is TGTGCCAGCTCAACTAAAGCGGGACAGAACACCGGGGAGCTGTTTTTT. Residues: CASSTKAGQNTGELFF.